Presented here are 9 T cell receptor beta chains from one specimen sequenced in a study of blood T cell repertoires in COVID-19. TCRdb's copy holds only in-frame clones and misses some; the assay was immunoSEQ multiplex PCR. Among approximately 85,000 clones, around 84% were seen once, and the ten largest hold 20% to 25%. The sample consisted of peripheral blood. The receptors shown here come from a woman aged 80 or older in a cohort sampled during active or convalescent COVID-19.

The chain has TRBV28 and TRBJ1-4; D not resolved. The CDR3 has 15 residues. The V end lost 5 bases, the J end lost 4 bases, and 14 bases lay between the germline ends. CDR1 and CDR2 from the germline V gene are MDHEN and SYDVKM. In DNA, the CDR3 is TGTGCCAGCAGTCCCTCGGGCGCGGGTAATGAAAAACTGTTTTTT. This gives the protein CASSPSGAGNEKLFF. Using reference TRBV28 and TRBJ1-4 for the parts outside the CDR3, the full variable domain is DVKVTQSSRYLVKRTGEKVFLECVQDMDHENMFWYRQDPGLGLRLIYFSYDVKMKEKGDIPEGYSVSREKKERFSLILESASTNQTSMYLCASSPSGAGNEKLFFGSGTQLSVL.

V gene TRBV4-2 combines with J gene TRBJ1-1; D gene unclear. Looked up from germline, CDR1 is LGHNA and CDR2 is YNFKEQ. V was clipped by 1 base and J by 4 bases, with 13 bases between them. This CDR3 contains 15 residues. The CDR3 loop reads CASSQGTGSGTEAFF. The CDR3 nucleotides read TGTGCCAGCAGCCAAGGAACGGGTTCGGGCACTGAAGCTTTCTTT.

This clone was found a few times. The genes are TRBV7-3 and TRBJ2-3; 8 bases are a match to TRBD2. CDR3 length: 17 residues. With 2 bases clipped from V and 4 bases from J, the junction kept 11 bases outside the gene matches. Germline loops: CDR1 SGHTA, CDR2 FQGTGA. CDR3 nucleotide sequence: TGTGCCAGCAGCTTAGCCCTAGGTAGCGGGATCGCAGATACGCAGTATTTT. Its translation: CASSLALGSGIADTQYF.

This clone was seen just once. The rearrangement uses TRBV21-1 and TRBJ1-1. TRBV21-1 is a pseudogene locus. The CDR3 is made up of 13 amino acids. The CDR3 spells CASNNTLDTEAFF. The CDR3 nucleotides are TGTGCCAGCAATAATACTTTGGACACTGAAGCTTTCTTT.

This chain joins TRBV5-1 and TRBJ2-3; tentatively, D is TRBD2 (6 bases). Germline V gene lookup returns CDR1 SGHRS and CDR2 YFSETQ. The CDR3 length is 17 residues. V was clipped by 6 bases and J by 1 base, with 21 bases between them. The CDR3 DNA reads as TGCGCCAGCAAACGTGGAGGGCCTGCCTCGGGCACAGATACGCAGTATTTT. Amino acid sequence: CASKRGGPASGTDTQYF.

The J gene is TRBJ1-1, the V gene TRBV27, with a possible D match to TRBD1 (6 bases). The CDR3 is 16 amino acids. Trimming left V 3 bases short and J 0 bases short, with 14 bases between. Germline CDR1 and CDR2: MNHEY and SMNVEV (reference sequence). The CDR3 region has the DNA TGTGCCAGCAGTTTTGACAGGAATATTATGAACACTGAAGCTTTCTTT. Its translation: CASSFDRNIMNTEAFF.

The chain couples TRBV12-3 or TRBV12-4 to TRBJ1-2, with 7 bases that match TRBD1. V lost 6 bases, J lost 8 bases, and 9 bases stayed unmatched. The CDR3 spans 13 residues. CDR3 sequence: CASSPTGSGGYTF. The CDR3 DNA reads TGTGCCAGCAGCCCGACAGGGTCCGGAGGCTACACCTTC.

This chain uses TRBV5-1 with TRBJ1-2, with 7 bases lining up with TRBD1. Germline CDR1 and CDR2: SGHRS and YFSETQ. The CDR3 spans 17 residues. V gave up 5 bases and J gave up 7 bases; unmatched junction bases: 20. The CDR3 DNA sequence: TGCGCCAGCAGACAACGGGACAGACCAACCGTGGTCGGTGGCTACACCTTC. As protein: CASRQRDRPTVVGGYTF.

The chain recombines TRBV18 with TRBJ1-5, with TRBD1 identical over 7 bases. V lost 3 bases, J lost 6 bases, and 5 bases stayed unmatched. Germline V gives CDR1 KGHSH, CDR2 LQKENI. The CDR3 is made up of 14 amino acids. The CDR3 sequence is CASSPQGGGQPQHF. In DNA form, the CDR3 reads TGTGCCAGCTCACCCCAAGGGGGCGGTCAGCCCCAGCATTTT. The variable domain in full, completed from reference TRBV18 and TRBJ1-5, reads NAGVMQNPRHLVRRRGQEARLRCSPMKGHSHVYWYRQLPEEGLKFMVYLQKENIIDESGMPKERFSAEFPKEGPSILRIQQVVRGDSAAYFCASSPQGGGQPQHFGDGTRLSIL.